Sequencing of this T cell receptor beta chain was carried out in a study of cytomegalovirus exposure and HLA in healthy donors. Study results and caveats: Both high specificity and high sensitivity reportedly marked the classifier's diagnosis of cytomegalovirus status. Researchers had no immune exposure information except CMV serostatus available.

The PCR was carried out with 60 Vbeta primers and 13 Jbeta primers. Assay: immunoSEQ multiplex PCR; the TCRdb copy retains only in-frame clones and omits some. The sample consists of 95,000 to 100,000 clones, about four fifths of them appearing once. On this clone: What it recognizes is unknown.

V lost 5 bases and J 4 bases, leaving 12 bases between the germline ends. CDR3 length: 12 amino acids. The germline V gene encodes CDR1 SQVTM and CDR2 ANQGSEA. The chain has TRBV29-1 and TRBJ2-7, with D perhaps matching TRBD1 (7 bases). This clonotype was sampled from a woman between 40 and 50 years old in good health and CMV-seronegative. The sequenced sample consisted of PBMCs. The CDR3 DNA sequence: TGCAGCGTTCGGACAGGACTATACGAGCAGTACTTC. It translates to CSVRTGLYEQYF.